These 9 T cell receptor beta chains came from one sample sequenced in a study of neurological immune-mediated disorders. In TCRdb, the 5' RACE reads were re-called with MiXCR into one record per CDR3 protein. The data contain tens of thousands of distinct CDR3 sequences, approximately 1.5% of them singletons. Specimen: PBMCs. The receptors shown here come from a woman aged 25 to 39 with multiple sclerosis.

The table lists this clonotype with many counts. The V and J genes are TRBV7-2 and TRBJ2-7; tentatively, D is TRBD2 (5 bases). Trimming left V 5 bases short and J 6 bases short, with 11 bases between. The CDR3 runs 12 residues. The V gene's germline CDR1 is SGHTA and CDR2 FQGNSA. CDR3 protein: CASSIQLAEQYF. CDR3 in DNA: TGTGCCAGCAGCATTCAGCTAGCCGAGCAGTACTTC.

This clonotype was seen at least ten times. V usage is TRBV4-3 and J usage is TRBJ1-2; D uncertain. Between the trimmed V and J ends, which lost 0 bases and 4 bases, there was a span of 6 bases. Per germline, CDR1 LGHNA and CDR2 YSLEER. This CDR3 contains 13 residues. In DNA, the CDR3 is TGCGCCAGCAGCCAAGATAAGGTCTATGGCTACACCTTC. Its protein product is CASSQDKVYGYTF.

This clonotype came up many times. The genes are TRBV7-2 and TRBJ2-3, with 7 positions matching TRBD1. The ends lost 5 bases at V and 8 bases at J; junction bases unmatched: 13. CDR3 length: 15 residues. Germline V lookup: CDR1 SGHTA, CDR2 FQGNSA. DNA of the CDR3: TGTGCCAGCAGCCAAGCCGGACAGGCGACGCTTACGCAGTATTTT. Translating gives CASSQAGQATLTQYF.

V gene TRBV20-1 combines with J gene TRBJ2-5; no clear D gene. The V gene's germline CDR1 is DFQATT and CDR2 SNEGSKA (reference sequence). The CDR3 sequence is 12 residues long. Between the trimmed V and J ends, which lost 3 bases and 0 bases, there was a span of 5 bases. Here the CDR3 reads CSARTDQETQYF. The DNA of the CDR3 is TGCAGTGCTAGGACTGACCAAGAGACCCAGTACTTC.

This clonotype has at least ten counts. The chain combines TRBV6-5 with TRBJ2-1, with D perhaps given as TRBD1 or TRBD2 (5 bases each). With 3 bases removed from V and 9 bases from J, the gap between germline ends came to 15 bases. Per the germline V gene, CDR1 is MNHEY and CDR2 is SVGAGI. The length of the CDR3 is 14 residues. DNA of the CDR3: TGTGCCAGCAGTTATTCGAGGGGCTCCGGTGAGCAGTTCTTC. This gives the protein CASSYSRGSGEQFF.

The table lists this clonotype with many counts. J is TRBJ2-4 and V is TRBV14; TRBD2 might be the D (6 bases). This CDR3 is built from 15 residues. Germline values: CDR1 SGHDN, CDR2 FVKESK. V lost 1 base and J lost 2, with 9 bases in between. Written as DNA, the CDR3 is TGTGCCAGCAGCCAAGTTGGAGGGACCAAAAACATTCAGTACTTC. This sequence encodes CASSQVGGTKNIQYF.

This clonotype was counted many times. The chain recombines TRBV3-1 with TRBJ2-1; D unclear. CDR3 length: 13 amino acids. Germline V gene lookup returns CDR1 LGHDT and CDR2 YNNKEL (reference sequence). Trimming pared 4 bases from V and 5 bases from J, leaving 9 bases between. CDR3 DNA: TGTGCCAGCAGCCTAAGCATAGACAATGAGCAGTTCTTC. This gives the protein CASSLSIDNEQFF.

This clonotype appeared many times. The chain has TRBV5-1 and TRBJ1-4; 7 bases fit TRBD1. The CDR3 contains 14 residues. From germline, CDR1 is SGHRS and CDR2 YFSETQ. V lost 5 bases and J lost 4; bases outside the gene matches: 5. The CDR3 DNA reads as TGCGCCAGCAGTGCCGGGACAGTTAATGAAAAACTGTTTTTT. Its protein is CASSAGTVNEKLFF.

This clonotype was observed many times. The rearrangement uses TRBV6-5 and TRBJ2-2, with D tentatively TRBD1 (6 bases). Trimming took off 10 bases at V and 3 bases at J, with 12 bases between the two ends. Looked up from germline, CDR1 is MNHEY and CDR2 is SVGAGI. This CDR3 spans 13 amino acids. In nucleotides, the CDR3 is TGTGCCACCCTAGGACAGTACACCGGGGAGCTGTTTTTT. It translates to CATLGQYTGELFF.